This T cell receptor (beta chain) was profiled in a study of Ad26.COV2.S vaccination and SARS-CoV-2 variants. Across the study: Intramuscular Ad26.COV2.S doses were given once or twice, 56 days apart. Study observations and caveats: There was reportedly substantial breadth in spike-specific CD8+ and CD4+ T cell responses after vaccination.

Comments on this clone: Its antigen is unknown.

The repertoire was sequenced with immunoSEQ multiplex PCR; TCRdb's copy has only in-frame clones and lacks some. The repertoire holds about 350,000 clones, with around 83% as singletons. Trimming removed 4 bases from V and 7 bases from J, with 14 bases in between. This CDR3 is built from 14 residues. CDR1 and CDR2 (germline): MDHEN, SYDVKM. Treatment reported: 19 received Ad26.COV2.S at low or high dose, single or two shots; a few received placebo; per-sample allocation not given. Collection of samples fell on day 63 after the first vaccine or placebo injection. The starting material was peripheral blood, obtained in a trial of Ad26.COV2.S vaccine versus placebo. The chain is built from TRBV28 and TRBJ1-5; no definite D call. This TCR came from a person between 18 and 65 years old who received the Ad26.COV2.S COVID-19 vaccine or a placebo. This CDR3 reads CASSWTLIGQPQHF. CDR3 in DNA: TGTGCCAGCAGTTGGACCCTAATAGGACAGCCCCAGCATTTT.